This is a list of T cell receptor beta chains from one sample in a study of OX40 agonist ivuxolimab in advanced cancers. This table comes from immunoSEQ multiplex PCR, and its TCRdb copy is limited to in-frame clones, with some not included. The data contain tens of thousands of clones, 80% to 90% of them singletons. The sequenced sample was CD4+ or CD8+ T cells sorted from blood, obtained in a trial of the OX40 agonist ivuxolimab. These receptor sequences come from an adult with an advanced solid tumor such as melanoma, head and neck, liver or kidney cancer. The CDR3 runs from the conserved cysteine through the conserved F or W. The order of the fields is CDR3 protein, V gene, clone size. Only part of the rows carry a size: once, few, many, or a class if the clone is expanded.

CASSRLGEGQPQHF,TRBV5-5,few
CASSSSGGNTEAFF,TRBV5-1,-
CTSSSTGDSPLHF,TRBV7-9,-
CASSKATNEKLFF,TRBV11-2,-
CASSQDVRRTGGEAFF,TRBV4-2,-
CASSLAFTGSGGNTIYF,TRBV18,-
CASSPQTASNTEAFF,TRBV7-8,-
CASSGDRVLSAYYGYTF,TRBV5-6,-
CAILAGGAYEQYF,TRBV2,once
CASSDFSGNTIYF,TRBV28,-
CASSLAGGSTEAFF,TRBV7-9,once
CASSAGMSEKLFF,TRBV6-1,-
CSVVAQGFTGELFF,TRBV29-1,-
CASSPQVSGNTIYF,TRBV9,-
CASSLALTGRNTIYF,TRBV7-2,-
CASSVGGGDNQPQHF,TRBV9,-
CSVLVSVNQPQHF,TRBV29-1,-
CASSHHFGSLAGGRETQYF,TRBV14,-
CSVEDQGQGYHEQYF,TRBV29-1,once
CASTHYGVNTEAFF,TRBV7-9,-
CASTLFGKYGYTF,TRBV7-2,-
CSVARESYEQYF,TRBV29-1,-
CASSYRDTLNQPQHF,TRBV6-6,-
CASSTRGWGTEAFF,TRBV5-1,-
CASSLVGKGSYEQYF,TRBV11-2,-
CASSALIGSGANVLTF,TRBV7-8,-
CASSAGERAPQHF,TRBV9,-
CASSERAYGREDEQYF,TRBV2,-
CASSDGQDWRYEQYF,TRBV25-1,-
CASSKTQGELYGYTF,TRBV4-2,-
CASSPSTGAMRNQPQHF,TRBV18,-
CASSYASGGYEQFF,TRBV6-5,-
CASSITGPPSHNEQFF,TRBV18,-
CASSQERWGGTDTQYF,TRBV4-1,-
CASSPDRGQETQYF,TRBV5-1,-
CASSLAGGYNEQFF,TRBV7-6,-
CASSQEPQGLGGQPQHF,TRBV4-2,-
CASSMAAMNTEAFF,TRBV19,once
CASSRTSGGADTQYF,TRBV19,-
CASSLREPAEQYF,TRBV7-3,-
CASSLSIAGGPSNIQYF,TRBV5-4,-
CASSEWTSVTGELFF,TRBV7-3,once
CASSSGNQPQHF,TRBV10-2,-
CASSKSGQQNQPQHF,TRBV5-1,-
CASSRTPLGNEQFF,TRBV11-3,-
CASSSPGSGGYTF,TRBV28,-
CASSLEAGSLANYGYTF,TRBV5-1,-
CASSFGVLNTEAFF,TRBV5-1,-
CASSPPGLLEQYF,TRBV18,few